This T cell receptor (beta chain) originates from a study of OX40 agonist ivuxolimab in advanced cancers. At the level of the study: Eligibility rules accepted prior anti-PD-1, anti-PD-L1 or anti-CTLA-4 therapy, and 35% to 40% had some. Of the patients, three showed partial responses, one with hepatocellular carcinoma and two with cutaneous melanoma. Broader study findings: Both CD4+ and CD8+ T cell populations in blood had undergone clonal expansion by week 6 at 0.1 to 3.0 mg/kg.

A note on this clone: Its target is not known.

Sequencing was performed with immunoSEQ multiplex PCR; in TCRdb, only in-frame clones are kept and a portion is missing. The sample has about 63,000 clones, about 89% seen once. CDR1 is SEHNR, CDR2 FQNEAQ, per germline (reference sequence). The CDR3 covers 16 residues. V lost 5 bases, J lost 11 bases, and 15 bases stayed unmatched. The sequence was collected from an adult with an advanced solid tumor such as melanoma, head and neck, liver or kidney cancer. The chain is built from TRBV7-9 and TRBJ1-6, with 7 bases matching TRBD1. The specimen comprised CD4+ or CD8+ T cells sorted from blood, sampled in a trial of the OX40 agonist ivuxolimab. The CDR3 reads CASSQLGQEEATPLHF. DNA of the CDR3: TGTGCCAGCAGCCAACTCGGACAGGAAGAGGCGACACCCCTCCACTTT.